The table lists the clone carrying this TCR beta chain with a count of one. The antigen is not known. Between the trimmed V and J ends, which lost 4 bases and 0 bases, there was a span of 8 bases. CDR3 length: 14 amino acids. Per the germline V gene, CDR1 is SGHTA and CDR2 is FQGTGA. PCR involved 60 Vbeta and 13 Jbeta primers. Sequencing was performed with immunoSEQ multiplex PCR; in TCRdb, only in-frame clones are kept and a portion is missing. This table holds about 200,000 clones, around four fifths found once. The sample originates from a study of cytomegalovirus exposure and HLA in healthy donors. Study-level points and caveats: In presence/absence analyses, roughly uniform sequencing depth across donors was assumed. TCR beta sequences numbering roughly 16,000 were associated with HLA alleles at 0.05 false discovery rate in a later analysis.

V gene TRBV7-3 combines with J gene TRBJ2-3; D ambiguous. The source of this sequence is a woman aged 35 to 49 in good health and CMV-seronegative. Sequencing was carried out using PBMCs. The CDR3 DNA sequence: TGTGCCAGCAGCTCCGCCGCGAGCACAGATACGCAGTATTTT. Translation gives CASSSAASTDTQYF. Full variable domain (rest looked up from reference TRBV7-3 and TRBJ2-3): GAGVSQTPSNKVTEKGKYVELRCDPISGHTALYWYRQSLGQGPEFLIYFQGTGAADDSGLPNDRFFAVRPEGSVSTLKIQRTERGDSAVYLCASSSAASTDTQYFGPGTRLTVL.